Shown below are 22 T cell receptor beta chains from a single sample sequenced in a study of cytomegalovirus exposure and HLA in healthy donors. PCR was performed using 60 Vbeta and 13 Jbeta primers. Libraries were prepared by immunoSEQ multiplex PCR; TCRdb keeps only in-frame clonotypes and omits some of them. The sample table includes 150,000 to 200,000 clones. Input material: PBMCs. These receptors were taken from a woman between 55 and 75 years old in good health and CMV-seronegative.

V gene TRBV5-1 combines with J gene TRBJ2-3; D perhaps matches TRBD2 (6 bases). The CDR3 is 16 amino acids. The ends were cut back, 3 bases at V and 1 base at J, with 15 bases in the middle. Germline loops: CDR1 SGHRS, CDR2 YFSETQ. The CDR3 DNA follows: TGCGCCAGCAGCTCGGCGGGGTTGACAGGCACAGATACGCAGTATTTT. Its translation: CASSSAGLTGTDTQYF.

This rearrangement joins TRBV7-6 to TRBJ1-1, with D unresolved. The CDR3 totals 14 residues. Germline CDR1 SGHVS, CDR2 FNYEAQ. The V end lost 3 bases, the J end lost 4 bases, and 12 bases lay between the germline ends. The DNA for the CDR3 is TGTGCCAGCAGCTTCGTCGACGCGGGCACTGAAGCTTTCTTT. Translated: CASSFVDAGTEAFF.

The chain combines TRBV7-9 with TRBJ2-1; D gene uncertain. In germline, CDR1 is SEHNR, CDR2 FQNEAQ (reference sequence). The CDR3 has 15 amino acids. Deletions cut 7 bases from V and 1 base from J, with 14 bases between. The CDR3 region has the DNA TGTGCCAGCATTTTCTGGGCCGGTTCCTACAATGAGCAGTTCTTC. This gives the protein CASIFWAGSYNEQFF.

The chain employs TRBV11-2 and TRBJ1-2, with a tentative D call TRBD1 (6 bases). Germline values: CDR1 SGHAT, CDR2 FQNNGV. The CDR3 has 13 residues. V gave up 5 bases and J gave up 4 bases, with 11 bases separating them. The CDR3 loop is CASSPRGTYGYTF. The CDR3 nucleotides are TGTGCCAGCAGCCCCAGGGGCACCTATGGCTACACCTTC.

V usage is TRBV27 and J usage is TRBJ2-7; tentatively, D is TRBD1 (6 bases). Trimming removed 5 bases at V and 3 bases at J, with 14 bases between. CDR3 size: 14 residues. Germline assignment: CDR1 MNHEY and CDR2 SMNVEV (reference sequence). CDR3 sequence (DNA): TGTGCCAGCAGTATAGAATGGGGGCGCTACGAGCAGTACTTC. It specifies CASSIEWGRYEQYF.

This chain uses TRBV10-3 with TRBJ2-1; possibly TRBD2 for D (6 bases). This CDR3 spans 15 amino acids. The V end was cut by 4 bases, the J end by 9 bases, with 19 bases between. Germline V lookup: CDR1 ENHRY, CDR2 SYGVKD. The CDR3 coding sequence is TGTGCCATCAGTGGGGATGGGACTTCGGCGGCTGAGCAGTTCTTC. As protein: CAISGDGTSAAEQFF.

The genes are TRBV6-6 and TRBJ1-1; 7 positions agree with TRBD1. CDR3 length: 15 amino acids. Germline trimming cut 5 bases from V and 0 bases from J; bases unmatched to any gene: 6. CDR1 MNHNY and CDR2 SVGAGI come from the germline V gene (reference sequence). The CDR3 region is CASSTGDRLNTEAFF. For the CDR3, the DNA is TGTGCCAGCAGTACGGGGGACAGATTGAACACTGAAGCTTTCTTT.

The J gene is TRBJ1-1, the V gene TRBV30; a possible D gene is TRBD1 (5 bases). Per the germline V gene, CDR1 is GTSNPN and CDR2 is SVGIG (reference sequence). V lost 3 bases to trimming and J lost 5 bases, with 10 bases between them. This CDR3 spans 12 amino acids. CDR3 DNA: TGTGCCTGGAGAAGACAGTGGACTGAAGCTTTCTTT. Translating gives CAWRRQWTEAFF.

The CDR3 coding sequence is TGTGCCACCAGCAGAGGAGCGGATTCCTACAATGAGCAGTTCTTC. Residues: CATSRGADSYNEQFF. This chain joins TRBV15 and TRBJ2-1, with TRBD2 as a possible D gene (5 bases). V was clipped by 1 base and J by 1 base, with 8 bases between them. The CDR3 is 15 amino acids. CDR1 is LNHNV, CDR2 YYDKDF, per germline (reference sequence).

V is TRBV18 and J is TRBJ2-7; 7 bases align to TRBD1. The trim removed 5 bases at V and 3 bases at J, leaving 7 bases unmatched. Looked up from germline, CDR1 is KGHSH and CDR2 is LQKENI. The CDR3 is 14 residues long. CDR3 DNA sequence: TGTGCCAGCTCAACTTACCGGGACAGCTACGAGCAGTACTTC. Translated: CASSTYRDSYEQYF.

The rearrangement uses TRBV12-5 and TRBJ1-4, with TRBD1 identical over 9 bases. V was pared by 3 bases and J by 5 bases, with 10 bases of the junction left unmatched. Germline loops: CDR1 LGHNT, CDR2 FRNRAP. The CDR3 spans 17 residues. CDR3 coding DNA: TGTGCTAGTGGTTTCTCAGTCCCGGGACAGGGAAATGAAAAACTGTTTTTT. Residues: CASGFSVPGQGNEKLFF.

V and J are TRBV27 and TRBJ2-1, with a weak D call TRBD2 (6 bases). CDR3 length equals 15 residues. The germline gives CDR1 MNHEY, CDR2 SMNVEV (reference sequence). The germline V and J ends were trimmed by 6 bases and 3 bases, with 15 bases remaining between them. The CDR3 sequence is CASRKVEGGYNEQFF. The CDR3 DNA follows: TGTGCCAGCAGGAAAGTTGAGGGAGGCTACAATGAGCAGTTCTTC.

The chain uses TRBV23-1 and TRBJ1-4; 7 nucleotides line up with TRBD1. TRBV23-1 is known as an ORF, though its function is uncertain. The CDR3 runs to 15 residues. J was trimmed by 7 bases and V by 0 bases; bases with no gene match: 5. This CDR3 is CASSQSAGDSEKLFF. DNA for the CDR3: TGCGCCAGCAGTCAATCGGCCGGGGACAGTGAAAAACTGTTTTTT.

This chain joins TRBV27 and TRBJ1-5; TRBD1 matches at 7 bases. There are 14 residues in the CDR3. Germline assignment: CDR1 MNHEY and CDR2 SMNVEV (reference sequence). V trimming: 8 bases; J trimming: 1 base; junction bases outside the gene matches: 5. In DNA form, the CDR3 reads TGTGCCAGCTCTTTGACAGGGAGCAATCAGCCCCAGCATTTT. Amino acids: CASSLTGSNQPQHF.

The chain couples TRBV2 to TRBJ2-5; D gene uncertain. With 6 bases removed from V and 2 bases from J, the gap between germline ends came to 4 bases. The CDR3 is 11 residues long. From germline, CDR1 is SNHLY and CDR2 FYNNEI. The CDR3: CASSPQETQYF. As DNA, the CDR3 is TGTGCCAGCAGCCCACAAGAGACCCAGTACTTC.

Remarks on this clone: At one end, the junction sequence differs from germline, possibly due to a read error. This chain links TRBV7-2 with TRBJ2-1, with 8 bases matching TRBD2. Germline CDR1 and CDR2: SGHTA and FQGNSA. This CDR3 comprises 12 residues. The CDR3 reads CASSLVGGLAIF. In DNA form, the CDR3 reads TGTGCCAGCAGCTTAGTCGGCGGACTAGCAATCTTC.

The gene calls are TRBV9 and TRBJ2-1; unclear D gene. The CDR3 contains 13 residues. V was shortened by 4 bases and J by 6 bases, with 11 bases between the two germline ends. Germline V gene lookup returns CDR1 SGDLS and CDR2 YYNGEE. The CDR3 spells CASSIQLGNEQFF. CDR3 nucleotides: TGTGCCAGCAGCATACAGTTAGGCAATGAGCAGTTCTTC.

The V and J genes are TRBV4-3 and TRBJ2-7; the D gene is possibly TRBD2 (6 bases). V was cut by 3 bases and J by 5 bases, with 17 bases left in between. Germline V gene data show CDR1 as LGHNA and CDR2 as YSLEER. CDR3 length: 15 amino acids. The CDR3 bases are TGCGCCAGCAGCCAGCTAACCGGGGGTATCGACGAGCAGTACTTC. Its translation is CASSQLTGGIDEQYF.

This sequence joins TRBV11-3 and TRBJ2-7, with TRBD2 matching over 13 bases. V gave up 3 bases and J gave up 5 bases; unmatched junction bases: 13. The CDR3 sequence is 18 residues long. CDR1 is SGHNT and CDR2 is YENEEA in the germline V gene. Here the CDR3 reads CASSFLGGGLAGVHEQYF. The CDR3 nucleotides are TGTGCCAGCAGCTTCCTTGGGGGAGGACTAGCGGGAGTCCACGAGCAGTACTTC.

The chain carries TRBV6-1 and TRBJ2-7; TRBD2 aligns across 7 bases. Looked up from germline, CDR1 is MNHNS and CDR2 is SASEGT. The CDR3 runs to 14 residues. Trimming at V came to 7 bases and at J to 3 bases, leaving 9 bases not matched to a gene. DNA of the CDR3: TGTGCCAGCAAGAGGTCGGCGGGGGACTACGAGCAGTACTTC. Protein sequence: CASKRSAGDYEQYF.

The chain uses TRBV6-5 and TRBJ2-7, with a weak D call TRBD1 (5 bases). CDR1 MNHEY and CDR2 SVGAGI come from the germline V gene. Trimming stripped 1 base from V and 3 bases from J, with 10 bases between. The CDR3 contains 14 residues. The CDR3 protein is CASSYLRGGYEQYF. The DNA for the CDR3 is TGTGCCAGCAGTTACTTAAGGGGCGGCTACGAGCAGTACTTC.

The genes are TRBV6-1 and TRBJ2-7, with D perhaps TRBD1 (5 bases). This CDR3 is 16 amino acids long. Germline V gives CDR1 MNHNS, CDR2 SASEGT. Trimming pared 4 bases from V and 1 base from J, leaving 17 bases between. CDR3 amino acids: CASSVGRRSLSYEQYF. The DNA for the CDR3 is TGTGCCAGCAGTGTGGGGCGACGGAGTTTATCCTACGAGCAGTACTTC.